The following is a T cell receptor beta chain sequence with its context. The antigen remains undetermined. The record originates from a study of T-cell memory formation after mild COVID-19. From the 5' RACE reads, TCRdb called clonotypes with MiXCR, one entry per CDR3 protein. The sample holds 50,000 or so distinct CDR3 sequences; around 30% are singletons and the top ten take around 46%. V was clipped by 2 bases and J by 6 bases; unmatched bases: 3. This CDR3 is built from 13 residues. CDR1 and CDR2 (germline): SGHRS, YFSETQ. Study-wide results and limits: Researchers found some responding clones in pre-infection memory, a sign that cross-reactive memory joined. SARS-CoV-2 specificity was not confirmed for second-wave clones peaking on day 37.

Sequencing was performed on PBMCs or a T cell subset sorted from them (not recorded which). This clonotype was obtained from a man younger than 35 who had mild COVID-19 (a few samples of this study predate the infection). Cell type and time point are not known. J is TRBJ2-7 and V is TRBV5-1; TRBD1 matches at 9 bases. The CDR3 here is CASSFATGGEQYF. The CDR3 DNA follows: TGCGCCAGCAGCTTCGCGACAGGGGGCGAGCAGTACTTC.